This is a list of T cell receptor beta chains from one sample in a study of blood T cell repertoires in COVID-19. Libraries were prepared by immunoSEQ multiplex PCR; TCRdb keeps only in-frame clonotypes and omits some of them. Of over 90,000 clones detected, around 74% appear once; the ten largest clones hold less than 5%. Sequencing was performed on peripheral blood. These TCRs come from a man aged 65 to 85 with COVID-19, enrolled during active disease. Both conserved end residues are part of each CDR3. Each record gives: V gene, J gene, clone size, D gene, CDR3 protein, CDR3 DNA. D genes are given only for firm matches. The size entry is marked missing in some rows and otherwise reads once, few, many or a size class.

TRBV5-1,TRBJ2-7,.,TRBD2,CASSLGLAGSSSYEQYF,TGCGCCAGCAGCTTGGGACTAGCGGGCTCCAGCTCCTACGAGCAGTACTTC
TRBV4-2,TRBJ1-1,few,.,CASSQERGQVAEAFF,TGTGCCAGCAGCCAAGAGCGGGGGCAGGTCGCTGAAGCTTTCTTT
TRBV30,TRBJ1-1,few,TRBD1,CAWSVLGQGAEAFF,TGTGCCTGGAGTGTACTAGGACAGGGGGCTGAAGCTTTCTTT
TRBV3-1/TRBV3-2,TRBJ2-3,.,TRBD1,CASSQETGVTDTQYF,TGTGCCAGCAGCCAAGAGACAGGGGTCACAGATACGCAGTATTTT
TRBV9,TRBJ2-5,.,TRBD2,CASSRYYGREGDRVKETQYF,TGTGCCAGCAGCCGATACTACGGGCGGGAGGGGGATAGAGTTAAAGAGACCCAGTACTTC
TRBV6-7,TRBJ2-1,few,.,CASSYSFRCTYNEQFF,TGTGCCAGCAGTTACTCCTTCAGGTGCACCTACAATGAGCAGTTCTTC
TRBV2,TRBJ2-7,.,.,CASTRAYEQYF,TGTGCCAGCACCAGGGCCTACGAGCAGTACTTC
TRBV28,TRBJ2-5,.,TRBD1,CASSRQGAFQETQYF,TGTGCCAGCAGTCGACAGGGGGCGTTCCAAGAGACCCAGTACTTC
TRBV7-3,TRBJ2-7,.,.,CASSLAGRKGASYEQYF,TGTGCCAGCAGCTTAGCTGGGAGGAAGGGGGCCTCCTACGAGCAGTACTTC
TRBV28,TRBJ1-5,.,.,CASSVFGGVQPQHF,TGTGCCAGCAGTGTCTTCGGGGGGGTGCAGCCCCAGCATTTT
TRBV2,TRBJ2-2,.,TRBD1,CASTLGQGRPGELFF,TGTGCCAGCACCTTGGGACAGGGGAGACCCGGGGAGCTGTTTTTT
TRBV9,TRBJ2-3,.,TRBD2,CASSVGGGRATDTQYF,TGTGCCAGCAGCGTAGGGGGCGGGAGGGCCACAGATACGCAGTATTTT
TRBV7-3,TRBJ2-1,.,TRBD2,CASSPSLAGAVEQFF,TGTGCCAGCAGCCCGTCACTAGCGGGAGCTGTTGAGCAGTTCTTC
TRBV7-2,TRBJ2-1,many,.,CASSLDFDTYNEQFF,TGTGCCAGCAGCTTAGATTTCGACACCTACAATGAGCAGTTCTTC
TRBV18,TRBJ2-2,few,TRBD1,CASSPPVGTGLTGELFF,TGTGCCAGCTCACCACCGGTCGGGACAGGACTCACCGGGGAGCTGTTTTTT
TRBV29-1,TRBJ2-3,few,.,CSVEPQAGSDTQYF,TGCAGCGTTGAACCCCAGGCGGGGTCAGATACGCAGTATTTT
TRBV28,TRBJ1-4,.,TRBD1,CASRRTGGGEKLFF,TGTGCCAGCAGACGTACAGGGGGGGGTGAAAAACTGTTTTTT
TRBV3-1/TRBV3-2,TRBJ2-2,.,TRBD2,CASSQDLAGGVRTGELFF,TGTGCCAGCAGCCAAGATCTAGCGGGAGGTGTTCGGACCGGGGAGCTGTTTTTT
TRBV3-1/TRBV3-2,TRBJ1-4,.,.,CASSQVGLGGEKLFF,TGTGCCAGCAGCCAGGTGGGACTTGGAGGGGAAAAACTGTTTTTT
TRBV15,TRBJ2-7,few,TRBD2,CATSRGETSGSQYF,TGTGCCACCAGCAGAGGGGAAACTAGCGGGAGCCAGTACTTC
TRBV6-2/TRBV6-3,TRBJ2-3,once,TRBD2,CASSWGGGPTDTQYF,TGTGCCAGCAGTTGGGGGGGAGGGCCCACAGATACGCAGTATTTT
TRBV7-6,TRBJ2-3,.,TRBD2,CASSLELAGGDTQYF,TGTGCCAGCAGCTTAGAACTAGCGGGAGGAGATACGCAGTATTTT
TRBV7-7,TRBJ2-7,.,.,CASSFGASPSYEQYF,TGTGCTAGCAGCTTCGGAGCCAGCCCCTCCTACGAGCAGTACTTC
TRBV3-1/TRBV3-2,TRBJ2-3,.,.,CASSQVSADTQYF,TGTGCCAGCAGCCAAGTCTCCGCAGATACGCAGTATTTT
TRBV27,TRBJ1-2,.,.,CASKTLANYGYTF,TGTGCCAGCAAGACATTAGCTAACTATGGCTACACCTTC
TRBV4-3,TRBJ2-1,.,.,CASSQEQVSYNEQFF,TGCGCCAGCAGCCAAGAACAGGTCTCCTACAATGAGCAGTTCTTC
TRBV3-1/TRBV3-2,TRBJ2-3,.,TRBD2,CASRNRGGSDTQYF,TGTGCCAGCAGGAACCGGGGGGGCTCAGATACGCAGTATTTT
TRBV27,TRBJ2-7,.,.,CASSTRVDYEQYF,TGTGCCAGCAGTACCAGGGTTGACTACGAGCAGTACTTC
TRBV7-2,TRBJ2-3,.,TRBD2,CASSLRPAGLGFTDTQYF,TGTGCCAGCAGCTTAAGGCCGGCGGGACTAGGTTTCACAGATACGCAGTATTTT
TRBV6-5,TRBJ2-5,.,TRBD1,CASSKQTGLQETQYF,TGTGCCAGCAGTAAACAGACAGGGCTTCAAGAGACCCAGTACTTC
TRBV10-3,TRBJ1-1,few,.,CAIRREQMNTEAFF,TGTGCCATCAGGCGGGAACAGATGAACACTGAAGCTTTCTTT
TRBV4-2,TRBJ2-1,.,TRBD2,CASSHPSLAGGPNEQFF,TGTGCCAGCAGCCACCCATCCCTAGCGGGAGGGCCGAATGAGCAGTTCTTC
TRBV6-6,TRBJ1-6,.,TRBD1,CASSYSTTGELSPLHF,TGTGCCAGCAGTTACTCCACGACAGGGGAATTATCACCCCTCCACTTT
TRBV5-3,TRBJ2-1,.,.,CARPPVRGNSYNEQFF,TGTGCCAGACCGCCCGTTCGCGGGAACTCCTACAATGAGCAGTTCTTC
TRBV14,TRBJ2-5,few,.,CASSQNQGGETQYF,TGTGCCAGCAGCCAAAACCAGGGGGGAGAGACCCAGTACTTC
TRBV24-1,TRBJ2-3,.,.,CATTYRDTQYF,TGTGCCACCACCTACAGAGATACGCAGTATTTT
TRBV27,TRBJ2-7,.,TRBD2,CASSLSGTSWREQYF,TGTGCCAGCAGTTTATCCGGGACTAGCTGGCGCGAGCAGTACTTC
TRBV5-6,TRBJ2-1,.,TRBD2,CASSLVGLALLEQFF,TGTGCCAGCAGCTTGGTGGGACTAGCGTTACTTGAGCAGTTCTTC
TRBV11-2,TRBJ2-5,.,.,CASSLTGRAETQYF,TGTGCCAGCAGCCTAACAGGGCGCGCAGAGACCCAGTACTTC
TRBV11-2,TRBJ2-7,.,TRBD2,CASSLDRLAGVSYEQYF,TGTGCCAGCAGCCTCGACCGACTAGCGGGAGTCTCCTACGAGCAGTACTTC
TRBV2,TRBJ1-1,.,TRBD1,CASSQTGLSTEAFF,TGTGCCAGCAGCCAGACAGGGTTGTCTACTGAAGCTTTCTTT
TRBV3-1/TRBV3-2,TRBJ2-4,.,TRBD2,CASSQALAGTGNIQYF,TGTGCCAGCAGCCAAGCCCTAGCGGGGACGGGGAACATTCAGTACTTC
TRBV27,TRBJ2-7,.,.,CASSLSLSGGEQYF,TGTGCCAGCAGTTTAAGTCTTAGTGGAGGCGAGCAGTACTTC
TRBV6-1,TRBJ2-2,.,.,CASREASDGELFF,TGTGCCAGCAGGGAAGCTAGCGACGGGGAGCTGTTTTTT
TRBV23-1,TRBJ1-6,.,TRBD1,CASSQSKDRASYNSPLHF,TGCGCCAGCAGTCAATCGAAAGACAGGGCCTCCTATAATTCACCCCTCCACTTT